The 31 T cell receptor beta chains below were found in one sample sequenced in a study of beta chain features in type 1 diabetes. TCRB transcripts that were expressed got sequenced, as all of the isolated RNA had been reverse transcribed. Profiled with immunoSEQ multiplex PCR; TCRdb holds only in-frame clones, not every one. The sample holds 200,000 to 250,000 clones, around 68% seen once. Material: naive CD4+ T cells from blood. These receptors originate from a man younger than 45 in good health.

The chain uses TRBV30 and TRBJ2-5; no firm D call. The CDR3 has 12 residues. Germline CDR1 is GTSNPN and CDR2 is SVGIG (reference sequence). V was cut by 5 bases and J by 5 bases, with 12 bases left in between. CDR3 protein: CAWSAPKETQYF. The CDR3 region has the DNA TGTGCCTGGTCGGCCCCCAAGGAGACCCAGTACTTC.

This clone was recorded a few times. V and J are TRBV11-3 and TRBJ2-1; 7 nucleotides line up with TRBD2. The trim removed 3 bases at V and 14 bases at J, leaving 7 bases unmatched. There are 12 residues in the CDR3. Germline-derived CDR1 and CDR2 are SGHNT and YENEEA. The CDR3 loop is CASSLGAGEEFF. The CDR3 nucleotides are TGTGCCAGCAGCTTGGGCGCGGGAGAAGAGTTCTTC.

This rearrangement joins TRBV25-1 to TRBJ2-1; unclear D gene. The germline V gene encodes CDR1 MGHDK and CDR2 SYGVNS. The V gene lost 7 bases and the J gene lost 4 bases, with 5 bases spanning the gap. The CDR3 has 11 residues. The DNA of the CDR3 is TGTGCCAGCACCTTTTACAATGAGCAGTTCTTC. It is translated as CASTFYNEQFF.

This clone was observed a handful of times. The rearrangement joins TRBV9 to TRBJ2-1; maybe TRBD2 (6 bases). Trimming left V 4 bases short and J 14 bases short, with 16 bases between. The CDR3 runs 12 residues. Germline V gene sequence: CDR1 SGDLS, CDR2 YYNGEE. The CDR3 loop is CASSPQGGNEFF. Here the CDR3 DNA reads TGTGCCAGCAGCCCCCAAGGCGGGAACGAGTTCTTC.

The J gene is TRBJ2-2, the V gene TRBV14; tentative D call: TRBD2 (6 bases). This CDR3 region has 16 residues. Germline V gene data show CDR1 as SGHDN and CDR2 as FVKESK. V lost 1 base and J 5 bases, leaving 14 bases between the germline ends. For the CDR3, the DNA is TGTGCCAGCAGCCAAGGGTACGGGAGTAATACCGGGGAGCTGTTTTTT. Its protein is CASSQGYGSNTGELFF.

The genes are TRBV4-3 and TRBJ2-1, with a tentative D call TRBD2 (6 bases). This CDR3 has 15 amino acids. V gave up 1 base and J gave up 7 bases, with 14 bases separating them. CDR1 and CDR2 (germline): LGHNA, YSLEER. Here the CDR3 reads CASSQAAGLWNEQFF. The CDR3, as DNA: TGCGCCAGCAGCCAAGCGGCGGGGCTCTGGAATGAGCAGTTCTTC.

J is TRBJ1-3 and V is TRBV18; D not resolved. V lost 2 bases, J lost 0 bases, and 8 bases lay in between. There are 15 residues in the CDR3. Germline V CDR1 and CDR2: KGHSH, LQKENI. DNA for the CDR3: TGTGCCAGCTCACCAATGTCCGGCTCTGGAAACACCATATATTTT. It yields the protein CASSPMSGSGNTIYF.

This clone has only a few counts. V gene TRBV6-5 combines with J gene TRBJ2-7; D is ambiguous. The CDR3 runs 15 residues. Trimming cost V 4 bases and J 3 bases, with 16 bases left between them. Germline V CDR1 and CDR2: MNHEY, SVGAGI. The CDR3 here is CASSSVGKSHYEQYF. The DNA for the CDR3 is TGTGCCAGCAGTTCCGTGGGGAAATCCCACTACGAGCAGTACTTC.

The CDR3 region has the DNA TGTGCCAGCAGCCAAGATCCTACCCGGGATTCAGAGACCCAGTACTTC. Translating it yields CASSQDPTRDSETQYF. The V call is TRBV4-2, the J call TRBJ2-5; tentatively, D is TRBD2 (5 bases). V was cut by 0 bases and J by 4 bases, with 15 bases left in between. Germline V gene lookup returns CDR1 LGHNA and CDR2 YNFKEQ. This CDR3 is 16 amino acids long.

V usage is TRBV29-1 and J usage is TRBJ1-1; maybe TRBD1 (5 bases). V was shortened by 6 bases and J by 5 bases, with 16 bases between the two germline ends. Germline loops: CDR1 SQVTM, CDR2 ANQGSEA. The CDR3 has 13 residues. The CDR3 loop reads CSVGPGGTTEAFF. In DNA form, the CDR3 reads TGCAGCGTGGGCCCCGGGGGGACTACTGAAGCTTTCTTT.

The V call is TRBV14, the J call TRBJ2-3; no firm D call. V was shortened by 0 bases and J by 1 base, with 5 bases between the two germline ends. The CDR3 length is 14 residues. In germline, CDR1 is SGHDN, CDR2 FVKESK. This CDR3 is CASSQEIGTDTQYF. For the CDR3, the DNA is TGTGCCAGCAGCCAAGAGATCGGCACAGATACGCAGTATTTT.

This clone showed up just a few times. The chain carries TRBV2 and TRBJ1-1, with D unclear. Trimming pared 7 bases from V and 1 base from J, leaving 16 bases between. CDR1 is SNHLY and CDR2 is FYNNEI in the germline V gene. This CDR3 contains 15 residues. The CDR3 is CASTEQKNKNTEAFF. The DNA for the CDR3 is TGTGCCAGCACCGAACAGAAGAACAAGAACACTGAAGCTTTCTTT. The full variable domain, with the rest looked up from reference TRBV2 and TRBJ1-1, is EPEVTQTPSHQVTQMGQEVILRCVPISNHLYFYWYRQILGQKVEFLVSFYNNEISEKSEIFDDQFSVERPDGSNFTLKIRSTKLEDSAMYFCASTEQKNKNTEAFFGQGTRLTVV.

The chain employs TRBV28 and TRBJ2-7, with 7 bases aligning to TRBD1. This CDR3 has 17 amino acids. J was trimmed by 4 bases and V by 2 bases; bases with no gene match: 14. Germline lookup yields CDR1 MDHEN and CDR2 SYDVKM. The CDR3 sequence: CASSLPKENRDSYEQYF. The CDR3 bases are TGTGCCAGCAGTTTACCCAAGGAGAACCGGGACAGTTACGAGCAGTACTTC.

The V gene is TRBV30, the J gene TRBJ2-4; perhaps TRBD2 as D (5 bases). Trimming removed 4 bases at V and 0 bases at J, with 10 bases between. The V gene's germline CDR1 is GTSNPN and CDR2 SVGIG (reference sequence). The CDR3 runs 14 residues. This CDR3 is CAWNTRLAKNIQYF. CDR3 coding DNA: TGTGCCTGGAACACTAGACTAGCCAAAAACATTCAGTACTTC.

The chain carries TRBV2 and TRBJ2-1, with unresolved D. V was pared by 1 base and J by 3 bases, with 10 bases between. This CDR3 contains 15 residues. Germline CDR1 is SNHLY and CDR2 is FYNNEI. Here the CDR3 reads CASSEVAMIYNEQFF. In DNA, the CDR3 is TGTGCCAGCAGTGAAGTGGCCATGATCTACAATGAGCAGTTCTTC.

This sequence joins TRBV9 and TRBJ2-1; TRBD1 might be the D (6 bases). Germline V gene lookup returns CDR1 SGDLS and CDR2 YYNGEE. V was cut by 4 bases and J by 5 bases, with 10 bases left in between. The CDR3 is 13 residues long. In DNA form, the CDR3 reads TGTGCCAGCAGCATTCAGGGGCACAATGAGCAGTTCTTC. It yields the protein CASSIQGHNEQFF.

The V gene is TRBV7-9, the J gene TRBJ2-1; 8 nucleotides match TRBD2. The CDR3 is 14 residues long. V was pared by 4 bases and J by 7 bases, with 6 bases of the junction left unmatched. Germline lookup yields CDR1 SEHNR and CDR2 FQNEAQ (reference sequence). The CDR3 DNA reads TGTGCCAGCAGCTACGGAAGCGGGAGAAATGAGCAGTTCTTC. Residues: CASSYGSGRNEQFF.

The chain couples TRBV29-1 to TRBJ1-1; 8 bases fit TRBD1. The CDR3 sequence is 14 residues long. Germline CDR1 SQVTM, CDR2 ANQGSEA. V lost 6 bases and J lost 0; bases outside the gene matches: 6. The CDR3 nucleotides are TGCAGCGTGAATGCAGGGGGCATGAACACTGAAGCTTTCTTT. Protein sequence: CSVNAGGMNTEAFF.

This clone was found a few times. Other DNA sequences from this sample encode an identical CDR3 as well. The V gene is TRBV30, the J gene TRBJ2-7, with D tentatively TRBD2 (6 bases). Germline assignment: CDR1 GTSNPN and CDR2 SVGIG (reference sequence). V dropped 2 bases and J dropped 5 bases, with 13 bases sitting between them. The CDR3 is 13 residues long. The CDR3 here is CAWSSGTLNEQYF. The CDR3 DNA follows: TGTGCCTGGAGTTCCGGGACTCTGAACGAGCAGTACTTC.

J is TRBJ2-5 and V is TRBV30, with TRBD2 identical over 8 bases. The V and J ends lost 3 bases and 3 bases, in that order; junction bases with no gene match: 3. CDR1 is GTSNPN and CDR2 is SVGIG in the germline V gene (reference sequence). CDR3 length: 13 residues. For the CDR3, the DNA is TGTGCCTGGAGCGCGGGAGGAAAAGAGACCCAGTACTTC. This gives the protein CAWSAGGKETQYF. The full variable domain, completed using reference TRBV30 and TRBJ2-5, is SQTIHQWPATLVQPVGSPLSLECTVEGTSNPNLYWYRQAAGRGLQLLFYSVGIGQISSEVPQNLSASRPQDRQFILSSKKLLLSDSGFYLCAWSAGGKETQYFGPGTRLLVL.

This clone was detected only a few times. The chain joins TRBV30 to TRBJ2-5, with TRBD1 as a possible D gene (5 bases). CDR3 size: 14 residues. The germline CDR1 and CDR2 sequences are GTSNPN and SVGIG (reference sequence). V was pared by 2 bases and J by 1 base, with 11 bases between. The CDR3 region has the DNA TGTGCCTGGAGTCCCCAGGGATCCCAAGAGACCCAGTACTTC. Residues: CAWSPQGSQETQYF.

About this clone itself: Within the sample, other DNA sequences also encode this same CDR3. The gene calls are TRBV30 and TRBJ2-7; D not certain. V shed 5 bases and J shed 2 bases, with 10 bases lying between them. Germline V gene data show CDR1 as GTSNPN and CDR2 as SVGIG (reference sequence). The length of the CDR3 is 12 residues. The CDR3 reads CAWGDNPYEQYF. CDR3 DNA: TGTGCCTGGGGTGACAACCCCTACGAGCAGTACTTC.

The CDR3 nucleotides read TGTGCCTGGAGTCTTCTAGCAAGGTCATACAATGAGCAGTTCTTC. Its protein product is CAWSLLARSYNEQFF. V and J are TRBV30 and TRBJ2-1; D perhaps matches TRBD2 (5 bases). The germline V gene has CDR1 GTSNPN and CDR2 SVGIG (reference sequence). Trimming removed 2 bases from V and 4 bases from J, with 15 bases in between. This CDR3 has 15 amino acids.

The chain couples TRBV7-9 to TRBJ2-3, with D tentatively TRBD1 (5 bases). In germline, CDR1 is SEHNR, CDR2 FQNEAQ (reference sequence). Trimming took off 7 bases at V and 0 bases at J, with 14 bases between the two ends. There are 15 residues in the CDR3. The CDR3 nucleotides read TGTGCCAGCATCAATTACCCAGGGAGCACAGATACGCAGTATTTT. Translation: CASINYPGSTDTQYF.

The table lists this clone with a few counts. The CDR3 nucleotides read TGTGCCAGCAGTCCCAAGGACAGTGTTCGAGAGACCCAGTACTTC. This gives the protein CASSPKDSVRETQYF. The gene calls are TRBV6-5 and TRBJ2-5, with D perhaps TRBD1 (6 bases). Germline CDR1 and CDR2: MNHEY and SVGAGI. The CDR3 runs 15 residues. V lost 5 bases and J lost 4, with 17 bases in between.

This clone has only a few counts. The rearrangement links TRBV5-4 to TRBJ2-3; D call uncertain. The V gene lost 2 bases and the J gene lost 2 bases, with 3 bases spanning the gap. The CDR3 spans 12 residues. Germline V gene lookup returns CDR1 SGHNT and CDR2 YYREEE (reference sequence). CDR3 sequence (DNA): TGTGCCAGCAGCTTTCCCACAGATACGCAGTATTTT. Amino acid sequence: CASSFPTDTQYF.

V and J are TRBV29-1 and TRBJ2-5, with 7 nucleotides matching TRBD2. Germline V gene lookup returns CDR1 SQVTM and CDR2 ANQGSEA. The CDR3 length is 12 residues. The V gene end was trimmed by 2 bases and the J gene end by 5 bases; junction bases not matched to a gene: 2. The CDR3 DNA reads TGCAGCGTTGAACTAGCGGAGGAGACCCAGTACTTC. Amino acids: CSVELAEETQYF.

This clone appeared a single time. The chain links TRBV20-1 to TRBJ2-2; no clear D gene. This CDR3 has 11 residues. V dropped 3 bases and J dropped 6 bases, with 5 bases sitting between them. The germline CDR1 and CDR2 sequences are DFQATT and SNEGSKA (reference sequence). The DNA of the CDR3 is TGCAGTGCTAGGGGTCCCGGGGAGCTGTTTTTT. It is translated as CSARGPGELFF.

This clone was seen a handful of times. The V call is TRBV29-1, the J call TRBJ1-2, with 7 bases matching TRBD1. The CDR3 covers 13 residues. CDR1 and CDR2 from the germline V gene are SQVTM and ANQGSEA. V trimming: 0 bases; J trimming: 8 bases; junction bases outside the gene matches: 6. The CDR3 is CSVEDMTGRGYTF. CDR3 nucleotide sequence: TGCAGCGTTGAAGACATGACAGGGAGGGGCTACACCTTC.

The genes are TRBV30 and TRBJ2-5; TRBD2 is a possible D gene (6 bases). Germline CDR1 GTSNPN, CDR2 SVGIG (reference sequence). The length of the CDR3 is 13 residues. V lost 4 bases, J lost 4 bases, and 13 bases lay in between. CDR3 nucleotide sequence: TGTGCCTGGATGACCGGGAGTTCAGAGACCCAGTACTTC. It encodes CAWMTGSSETQYF.

The sample holds a few counts of this clone. The rearrangement joins TRBV10-3 to TRBJ2-3; 7 bases map to TRBD2. Germline CDR1 and CDR2: ENHRY and SYGVKD. V lost 5 bases and J lost 1; bases outside the gene matches: 3. The CDR3 is made up of 14 amino acids. The CDR3 DNA reads TGTGCCATCAGTTCTAGCGGAGGCACAGATACGCAGTATTTT. Its translation: CAISSSGGTDTQYF.